Following are 10 T cell receptor beta chains from one sample sequenced in a study of shared clonotypes between healthy human individuals. Profiling relied on immunoSEQ multiplex PCR, and the TCRdb table lists in-frame clones only, not all of them. The repertoire holds 2 million or so clones, with 85% to 95% as singletons. The sample was naive CD4+ T cells sorted from blood. Indicated subset: CD45RA+ positively selected. Receptors originate from a man between 18 and 35 years old in good health.

The V call is TRBV6-1, the J call TRBJ2-7; D remains unclear. The CDR3 contains 13 residues. V lost 6 bases and J 1 base, leaving 10 bases between the germline ends. Germline CDR1 and CDR2: MNHNS and SASEGT. The CDR3 DNA reads TGTGCCAGCAGAGTAAAGGATTCCTACGAGCAGTACTTC. Protein: CASRVKDSYEQYF.

V usage is TRBV7-9 and J usage is TRBJ1-2; D is ambiguous. This CDR3 region has 11 residues. Germline V CDR1 and CDR2: SEHNR, FQNEAQ (reference sequence). The germline V and J ends were trimmed by 5 bases and 11 bases, with 12 bases remaining between them. CDR3 amino acids: CASSPGPGYTF. CDR3 nucleotides: TGTGCCAGCAGCCCGGGCCCGGGGTACACCTTC.

The chain employs TRBV27 and TRBJ2-7; 8 nucleotides align to TRBD1. This CDR3 has 15 residues. Germline values: CDR1 MNHEY, CDR2 SMNVEV (reference sequence). V trimming: 5 bases; J trimming: 3 bases; junction bases outside the gene matches: 9. The CDR3 region has the DNA TGTGCCAGCAGTGGGCCGGGACAGGCTTACTACGAGCAGTACTTC. It yields the protein CASSGPGQAYYEQYF.

Only one count was recorded for this clone. The chain links TRBV7-3 to TRBJ1-3; tentatively, D is TRBD1 (6 bases). The germline CDR1 and CDR2 sequences are SGHTA and FQGTGA. This CDR3 is 13 amino acids long. The germline V and J ends were trimmed by 5 bases and 4 bases, with 9 bases remaining between them. The CDR3 DNA reads as TGTGCCAGCAGCCCAGGGGTCGGAAACACCATATATTTT. Its protein product is CASSPGVGNTIYF.

Of note for this clone: The same CDR3 also results from other DNA sequences found in this sample. The chain has TRBV5-1 and TRBJ1-2, with a tentative D call TRBD1 (5 bases). Between the trimmed V and J ends, which lost 4 bases and 5 bases, there was a span of 15 bases. This CDR3 comprises 14 residues. Germline CDR1 reads SGHRS; CDR2 reads YFSETQ. CDR3 coding DNA: TGCGCCAGCAGCCTTGGGCAGGGCGTATATGGCTACACCTTC. Translation gives CASSLGQGVYGYTF.

As to this clone: It may be a read error: a sequence one base away is much more abundant. The chain uses TRBV7-9 and TRBJ1-1; the D gene is possibly TRBD1 (5 bases). The CDR3 totals 14 residues. V dropped 1 base and J dropped 3 bases, with 9 bases sitting between them. Germline lookup yields CDR1 SEHNR and CDR2 FQNEAQ (reference sequence). In nucleotides, the CDR3 is TGTGCCAGCAGCTTAGTGATGGGGGACACTGAAGCTTTCTTT. This sequence encodes CASSLVMGDTEAFF.

The chain is built from TRBV28 and TRBJ2-2, with TRBD1 matching over 7 bases. V shed 7 bases, J shed 2 bases, and the junction held 7 bases outside the gene matches. The CDR3 sequence is 15 residues long. The germline CDR1 and CDR2 sequences are MDHEN and SYDVKM. This CDR3 reads CASKSAGGNTGELFF. DNA of the CDR3: TGTGCCAGCAAATCTGCAGGGGGAAACACCGGGGAGCTGTTTTTT.

V gene TRBV29-1 combines with J gene TRBJ2-2; no firm D call. The V gene's germline CDR1 is SQVTM and CDR2 ANQGSEA. Trimming left V 1 base short and J 5 bases short, with 11 bases between. CDR3 length: 14 amino acids. CDR3: CSVEVTLETGELFF. The CDR3 DNA follows: TGCAGCGTTGAAGTAACCCTGGAGACCGGGGAGCTGTTTTTT.

This rearrangement joins TRBV30 to TRBJ2-7; possible D gene TRBD1, 6 bases. V lost 5 bases and J lost 3, with 14 bases in between. CDR1 and CDR2 from the germline V gene are GTSNPN and SVGIG (reference sequence). This CDR3 comprises 13 residues. CDR3 DNA: TGTGCCTGGGGTCGACAGGCCCTCTACGAGCAGTACTTC. It encodes CAWGRQALYEQYF.

The chain is built from TRBV7-9 and TRBJ2-7, with TRBD2 identical over 8 bases. V was pared by 3 bases and J by 5 bases, with 6 bases of the junction left unmatched. This CDR3 region has 14 residues. CDR1 and CDR2 from the germline V gene are SEHNR and FQNEAQ (reference sequence). The CDR3 loop is CASSFSGGSHEQYF. CDR3 nucleotide sequence: TGTGCCAGCAGCTTCTCGGGGGGGAGCCACGAGCAGTACTTC.